This TCR beta chain appears in the sequencing data of a study of control samples from healthy donors and cancer patients. The CDR3 length is 13 residues. V lost 5 bases, J lost 1 base, and 9 bases lay in between. The germline V gene encodes CDR1 SGHRS and CDR2 YFSETQ. The repertoire was sequenced with immunoSEQ multiplex PCR; TCRdb's copy has only in-frame clones and lacks some. This sample has approximately 74,000 clones, with less than 95% found just once. The sample comprised blood. This chain links TRBV5-1 with TRBJ1-1; D might be TRBD1 (5 bases). The TCR was taken from a woman aged 30 to 39 in good health. The DNA of the CDR3 is TGCGCCAGCAGTCCCGGGACGAACACTGAAGCTTTCTTT. Its translation is CASSPGTNTEAFF. Filled out from reference TRBV5-1 and TRBJ1-1, the complete variable domain reads KAGVTQTPRYLIKTRGQQVTLSCSPISGHRSVSWYQQTPGQGLQFLFEYFSETQRNKGNFPGRFSGRQFSNSRSEMNVSTLELGDSALYLCASSPGTNTEAFFGQGTRLTVV.